This TCR beta chain derives from a study of blood T cell repertoires in COVID-19. CDR1 SGHTA and CDR2 FQGNSA come from the germline V gene. This CDR3 spans 15 amino acids. Losses at the gene ends were 0 bases for V and 8 bases for J; bases not matched to a gene: 4. Authors' methods: Reference gene primer amplification in the assay estimated nucleated cell counts. The protocol was immunoSEQ multiplex PCR, while the TCRdb copy is restricted to in-frame clones and leaves out a portion. V and J calls and clone size are as listed in that table; D and trimming were resolved from the DNA. The table has about 190,000 clones, roughly 82% seen once; the top ten hold 6.5% to 9.5%. This clone has a handful of counts.

The sequenced material came from peripheral blood. The sequence was collected from a woman aged 55-75 years with COVID-19, enrolled during active disease. The chain carries TRBV7-2 and TRBJ1-2; 12 bases align to TRBD1. The CDR3 region is CASSLAGTGGRGYTF. The CDR3 region has the DNA TGTGCCAGCAGCTTAGCCGGGACAGGGGGCAGGGGCTACACCTTC.